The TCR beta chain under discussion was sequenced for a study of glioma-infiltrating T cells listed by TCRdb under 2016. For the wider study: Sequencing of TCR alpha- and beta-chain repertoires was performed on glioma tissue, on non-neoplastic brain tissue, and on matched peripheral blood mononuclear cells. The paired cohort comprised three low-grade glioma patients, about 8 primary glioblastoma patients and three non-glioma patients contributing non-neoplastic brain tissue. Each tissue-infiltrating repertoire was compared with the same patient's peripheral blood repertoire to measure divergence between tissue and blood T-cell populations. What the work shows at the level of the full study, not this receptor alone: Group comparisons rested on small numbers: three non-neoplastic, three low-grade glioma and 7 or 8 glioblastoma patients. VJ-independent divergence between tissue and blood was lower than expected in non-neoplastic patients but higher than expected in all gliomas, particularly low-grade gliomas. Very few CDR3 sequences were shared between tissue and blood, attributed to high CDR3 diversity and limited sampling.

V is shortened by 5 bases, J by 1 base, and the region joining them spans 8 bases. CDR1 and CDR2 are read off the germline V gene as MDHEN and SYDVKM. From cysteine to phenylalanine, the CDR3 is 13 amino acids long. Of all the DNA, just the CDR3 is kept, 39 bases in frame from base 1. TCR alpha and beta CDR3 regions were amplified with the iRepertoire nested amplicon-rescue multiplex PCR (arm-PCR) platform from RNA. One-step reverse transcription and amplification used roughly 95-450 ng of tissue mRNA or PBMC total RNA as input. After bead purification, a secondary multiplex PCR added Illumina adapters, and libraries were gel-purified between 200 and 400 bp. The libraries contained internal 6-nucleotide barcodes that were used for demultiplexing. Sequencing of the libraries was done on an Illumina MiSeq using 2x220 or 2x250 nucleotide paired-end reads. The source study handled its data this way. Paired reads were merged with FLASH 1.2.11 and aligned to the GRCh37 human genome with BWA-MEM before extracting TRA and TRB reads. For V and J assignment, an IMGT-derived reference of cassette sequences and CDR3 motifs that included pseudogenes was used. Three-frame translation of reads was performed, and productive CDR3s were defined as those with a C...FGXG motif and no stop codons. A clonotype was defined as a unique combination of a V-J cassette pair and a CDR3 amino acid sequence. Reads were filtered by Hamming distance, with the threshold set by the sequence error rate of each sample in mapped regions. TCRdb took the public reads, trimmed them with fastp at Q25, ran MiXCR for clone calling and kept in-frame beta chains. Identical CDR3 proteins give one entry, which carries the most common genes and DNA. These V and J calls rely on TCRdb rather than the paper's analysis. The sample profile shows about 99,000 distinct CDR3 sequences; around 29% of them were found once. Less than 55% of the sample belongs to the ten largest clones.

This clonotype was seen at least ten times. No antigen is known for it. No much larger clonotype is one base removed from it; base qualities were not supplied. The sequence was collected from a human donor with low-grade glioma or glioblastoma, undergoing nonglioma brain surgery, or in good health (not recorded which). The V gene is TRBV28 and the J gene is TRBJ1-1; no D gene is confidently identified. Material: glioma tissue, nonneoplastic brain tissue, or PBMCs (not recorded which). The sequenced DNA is TGTGCCAGCAGTCCAAGAAGGAACACTGAAGCTTTCTTT. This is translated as CASSPRRNTEAFF.